These 25 T cell receptor beta chains came from one sample sequenced in a study of T cells in Graves' hyperthyroidism and ophthalmopathy. The investigators amplified TCR beta CDR3 regions from RNA transcripts. TCR CDR3 regions were first amplified by RT-PCR with HTBI primers. MiXCR, applied by TCRdb to the multiplex PCR reads, yields one record per CDR3 protein. The sample yields approximately 370,000 distinct CDR3 sequences, about 15% seen once. The sequencing sample was made of blood. The source of these receptors is a woman between 25 and 40 years old with Graves' hyperthyroidism that later progressed to Graves' ophthalmopathy.

Many counts were recorded for this clonotype. The rearrangement joins TRBV6-2 or TRBV6-3 to TRBJ2-7; 8 bases match TRBD1. V shed 2 bases and J 2 bases; nucleotides not matched to a gene: 2. Germline loops: CDR1 MNHEY, CDR2 SVGEGT. CDR3 length: 14 residues. The DNA of the CDR3 is TGTGCCAGCAGTTACAGGGACAGGACCTACGAGCAGTACTTC. This gives the protein CASSYRDRTYEQYF.

This clonotype was picked up a small number of times. V gene TRBV30 combines with J gene TRBJ2-5; TRBD2 aligns across 8 bases. The V gene end was trimmed by 4 bases and the J gene end by 4 bases; junction bases not matched to a gene: 8. The CDR3 covers 14 residues. The V gene's germline CDR1 is GTSNPN and CDR2 SVGIG (reference sequence). The CDR3 coding sequence is TGTGCCTGGAAGCACAGCGGGAGTAGAGAGACCCAGTACTTC. It encodes CAWKHSGSRETQYF.

The chain carries TRBV3-1 and TRBJ2-7; D is undetermined. The CDR3 is 12 amino acids. Per germline, CDR1 LGHDT and CDR2 YNNKEL (reference sequence). The germline V and J ends were trimmed by 0 bases and 7 bases, with 7 bases remaining between them. For the CDR3, the DNA is TGTGCCAGCAGCCAAGATCTCCAGGAGCAGTACTTC. Its protein product is CASSQDLQEQYF.

The chain links TRBV6-5 to TRBJ2-1; D gene uncertain. CDR3 size: 19 residues. V was cut by 4 bases and J by 5 bases, with 27 bases left in between. CDR1 and CDR2 (germline): MNHEY, SVGAGI. This CDR3 reads CASSSYTSLTRRADNEQFF. The CDR3 DNA sequence: TGTGCCAGCAGTTCCTACACCTCGCTGACGAGACGCGCCGACAATGAGCAGTTCTTC.

CDR3 coding DNA: TGTGCCAGCTATCGGGCCTCCGGGGCCAACGTCCTGACTTTC. It codes for CASYRASGANVLTF. V is TRBV2 and J is TRBJ2-6; D call uncertain. The CDR3 is 14 residues long. Trimming stripped 8 bases from V and 4 bases from J, with 12 bases between. Per the germline V gene, CDR1 is SNHLY and CDR2 is FYNNEI. The variable domain in full, completed from reference TRBV2 and TRBJ2-6, reads EPEVTQTPSHQVTQMGQEVILRCVPISNHLYFYWYRQILGQKVEFLVSFYNNEISEKSEIFDDQFSVERPDGSNFTLKIRSTKLEDSAMYFCASYRASGANVLTFGAGSRLTVL.

This clonotype showed up many times. V usage is TRBV2 and J usage is TRBJ1-5; no clear D gene. The germline V gene encodes CDR1 SNHLY and CDR2 FYNNEI. The V end was cut by 8 bases, the J end by 4 bases, with 9 bases between. The CDR3 covers 12 residues. For the CDR3, the DNA is TGTGCCAGCTCGGGGAGAAATCAGCCCCAGCATTTT. The encoded protein is CASSGRNQPQHF.

This clonotype was observed many times. This chain connects TRBV20-1 to TRBJ2-2; TRBD1 or TRBD2 may be the D gene (6 bases each). This CDR3 has 16 amino acids. Germline CDR1 is DFQATT and CDR2 is SNEGSKA (reference sequence). The V end lost 3 bases, the J end lost 1 base, and 15 bases lay between the germline ends. The CDR3 is CSARDPGAVNTGELFF. CDR3 bases: TGCAGTGCTAGGGACCCGGGGGCGGTGAACACCGGGGAGCTGTTTTTT.

The chain joins TRBV2 to TRBJ1-6; tentatively, D is TRBD1 (5 bases). V dropped 4 bases and J dropped 9 bases, with 13 bases sitting between them. The CDR3 totals 14 residues. In germline, CDR1 is SNHLY, CDR2 FYNNEI. This chain's CDR3 is CASSGGEMGSPLHF. As DNA, the CDR3 is TGTGCCAGCAGTGGAGGGGAGATGGGTTCACCCCTCCACTTT.

This clonotype showed up many times. The chain joins TRBV20-1 to TRBJ2-1; possibly TRBD2 for D (6 bases). Trimming removed 4 bases at V and 13 bases at J, with 14 bases between. Germline V gene sequence: CDR1 DFQATT, CDR2 SNEGSKA (reference sequence). The CDR3 length is 11 residues. CDR3 protein: CSAIYMGTQFF. For the CDR3, the DNA is TGCAGTGCTATCTATATGGGGACTCAGTTCTTC.

Many counts were recorded for this clonotype. The chain employs TRBV2 and TRBJ2-2; 7 nucleotides agree with TRBD1. Germline V gene sequence: CDR1 SNHLY, CDR2 FYNNEI. This CDR3 region has 15 residues. With V trimmed by 2 bases and J by 3 bases, 3 bases remained unmatched. The DNA of the CDR3 is TGTGCCAGCAGTGAAACGACAGGGTACACCGGGGAGCTGTTTTTT. Translation gives CASSETTGYTGELFF.

There are many counts of this clonotype. Written as DNA, the CDR3 is TGTGCCAGCAGCCACGGTTCCTACGAGCAGTACTTC. It translates to CASSHGSYEQYF. The genes are TRBV3-1 and TRBJ2-7; D is undetermined. The CDR3 is made up of 12 amino acids. Germline CDR1 LGHDT, CDR2 YNNKEL (reference sequence). Trimming pared 3 bases from V and 1 base from J, leaving 4 bases between.

This clonotype has a count of ten or more. CDR3 protein: CASSFPGTGNEAFF. The CDR3 DNA reads TGTGCCAGCAGTTTCCCCGGGACAGGAAACGAAGCTTTCTTT. V gene TRBV28 combines with J gene TRBJ1-1, with 8 bases matching TRBD1. Trimming removed 3 bases from V and 8 bases from J; junction bases left unmatched: 8. This CDR3 comprises 14 residues. Germline V gene data show CDR1 as MDHEN and CDR2 as SYDVKM.

At least ten counts were recorded for this clonotype. The chain employs TRBV30 and TRBJ1-4; the match to TRBD1 covers 8 bases. The CDR3 sequence is 15 residues long. The junction had 9 bases not matched to a gene; V was cut back by 1 base and J by 8 bases. CDR1 and CDR2 (germline): GTSNPN, SVGIG (reference sequence). The CDR3, as DNA: TGTGCCTGGAGTGCAGGACAGGGAACAGGGGAAAAACTGTTTTTT. Translated, it gives CAWSAGQGTGEKLFF. Full variable domain (outside the CDR3, taken from reference TRBV30 and TRBJ1-4): SQTIHQWPATLVQPVGSPLSLECTVEGTSNPNLYWYRQAAGRGLQLLFYSVGIGQISSEVPQNLSASRPQDRQFILSSKKLLLSDSGFYLCAWSAGQGTGEKLFFGSGTQLSVL.

This clonotype was seen only a few times. The gene calls are TRBV28 and TRBJ2-7; 12 bases agree with TRBD2. J was trimmed by 3 bases and V by 3 bases; bases with no gene match: 3. CDR1 and CDR2 (germline): MDHEN, SYDVKM. The CDR3 is made up of 15 amino acids. The chain's CDR3 is CASSLATSGSYEQYF. The CDR3, as DNA: TGTGCCAGCAGTTTGGCGACTAGCGGGAGCTACGAGCAGTACTTC.

This clonotype was counted at least ten times. The V and J genes are TRBV28 and TRBJ1-1; D unresolved. Trimming shortened V by 3 bases and J by 11 bases, and 13 bases separated the two germline ends. CDR3 size: 12 residues. Germline CDR1 is MDHEN and CDR2 is SYDVKM. The CDR3 is CASSFLRYGAFF. CDR3 nucleotides: TGTGCCAGCAGTTTCCTTCGGTACGGGGCTTTCTTT.

This clonotype was found a few times. This chain joins TRBV5-1 and TRBJ1-2; maybe TRBD1 (6 bases). CDR3 length equals 13 residues. Germline CDR1 SGHRS, CDR2 YFSETQ. The V end lost 0 bases, the J end lost 8 bases, and 11 bases lay between the germline ends. The CDR3: CASSLGGAQGYTF. The CDR3 bases are TGCGCCAGCAGCTTGGGGGGGGCGCAAGGCTACACCTTC.

The chain couples TRBV28 to TRBJ1-2; no clear D gene. Germline CDR1 reads MDHEN; CDR2 reads SYDVKM. V lost 5 bases to trimming and J lost 8 bases, with 15 bases between them. The CDR3 extends over 13 amino acids. The CDR3 protein is CASSRTALSGYTF. Here the CDR3 DNA reads TGTGCCAGCAGTAGGACTGCCTTGTCAGGCTACACCTTC.

This clonotype was recorded many times. The chain has TRBV13 and TRBJ1-1, with TRBD1 matching over 7 bases. This CDR3 is built from 14 residues. The germline V gene has CDR1 PRHDT and CDR2 FYEKMQ (reference sequence). V was pared by 5 bases and J by 4 bases, with 7 bases of the junction left unmatched. CDR3 in amino acids: CASSTDRDVTEAFF. CDR3 nucleotides: TGTGCCAGCAGCACCGACAGGGATGTCACTGAAGCTTTCTTT.

This clonotype was counted a few times. This chain connects TRBV6-5 to TRBJ1-6; D possibly corresponds to TRBD1 (6 bases). V lost 4 bases and J 0 bases, leaving 10 bases between the germline ends. The CDR3 extends over 16 amino acids. The germline gives CDR1 MNHEY, CDR2 SVGAGI. This CDR3 is CASSSTGSSYNSPLHF. CDR3 nucleotides: TGTGCCAGCAGTTCAACAGGGAGCTCCTATAATTCACCCCTCCACTTT.

Many counts were recorded for this clonotype. The DNA for the CDR3 is TGTGCCAGCAGCAAACAGGGGTTCGCCTACGAGCAGTACTTC. This codes for CASSKQGFAYEQYF. V usage is TRBV9 and J usage is TRBJ2-7; TRBD1 matches at 7 bases. The CDR3 is 14 residues long. Germline assignment: CDR1 SGDLS and CDR2 YYNGEE. V shed 4 bases and J 2 bases; nucleotides not matched to a gene: 6.

The genes are TRBV6-1 and TRBJ1-5; D call uncertain. V was shortened by 5 bases and J by 5 bases, with 13 bases between the two germline ends. There are 14 residues in the CDR3. Germline V gives CDR1 MNHNS, CDR2 SASEGT. CDR3 bases: TGTGCCAGCAGTTATGCGGGGTCACATCAGCCCCAGCATTTT. This encodes CASSYAGSHQPQHF.

The sample holds a few counts of this clonotype. A much larger clonotype is one base distant, so this may be a read error. It is likely a read error, because the conserved phenylalanine at the end of the CDR3 is missing. The chain carries TRBV7-9 and TRBJ2-1, with D perhaps matching TRBD1 or TRBD2 (6 bases each). From germline, CDR1 is SEHNR and CDR2 FQNEAQ (reference sequence). The CDR3 spans 15 residues. Trimming took 1 base from V and 3 from J, leaving 10 bases between them. The CDR3 DNA sequence: TGTGCCAGCAGCTTAGGGGGGGCCGTCTACAATGAGCAGTTCTCC. This translates into CASSLGGAVYNEQFS.

In this sample, this clonotype turned up many times. The J gene is TRBJ2-7, the V gene TRBV28; 7 nucleotides line up with TRBD1. The CDR3 is 15 residues long. V shed 6 bases and J 3 bases; nucleotides not matched to a gene: 11. CDR1 MDHEN and CDR2 SYDVKM come from the germline V gene. In DNA form, the CDR3 reads TGTGCCAGCAGACCCGGGACAGAGATCTTCTACGAGCAGTACTTC. Translating gives CASRPGTEIFYEQYF.

This chain links TRBV5-1 with TRBJ2-7; D is unclear. CDR3 length: 12 amino acids. Looked up from germline, CDR1 is SGHRS and CDR2 is YFSETQ. Trimming removed 3 bases from V and 4 bases from J, with 8 bases in between. The CDR3 here is CASSSDTYEQYF. The DNA of the CDR3 is TGCGCCAGCAGCTCCGACACGTACGAGCAGTACTTC.

The gene calls are TRBV5-1 and TRBJ1-2; D possibly corresponds to TRBD1 (5 bases). Germline lookup yields CDR1 SGHRS and CDR2 YFSETQ. The V gene lost 4 bases and the J gene lost 6 bases, with 28 bases spanning the gap. There are 18 residues in the CDR3. Here the CDR3 reads CASSGNPRARRRDHGYTF. Written as DNA, the CDR3 is TGCGCCAGCAGCGGTAATCCAAGGGCCCGCCGGCGGGACCATGGCTACACCTTC.